This T cell receptor beta chain was profiled in a study of T cells in Graves' hyperthyroidism and ophthalmopathy. The V segment lost 6 bases and the J segment 2 bases; nucleotides outside the gene matches: 6. The CDR3 is 14 amino acids. Template material for amplifying TCR beta CDR3 regions consisted of RNA transcripts. Carried out on the TCR CDR3, a first-round RT-PCR used the HTBI primer set. TCRdb recomputed calls from the multiplex PCR reads with MiXCR, one row per CDR3 protein. The sample consists of about 400,000 distinct CDR3 sequences, more than 12% of them appearing once. This clonotype was counted many times.

The J gene is TRBJ2-7, the V gene TRBV12-3 or TRBV12-4; the match to TRBD2 covers 8 bases. Sequenced material: blood. This TCR derives from a man between 45 and 60 years old with Graves' ophthalmopathy. The CDR3 reads CASSNSGIAYEQYF. For the CDR3, the DNA is TGTGCCAGCAGCAATAGCGGGATTGCCTACGAGCAGTACTTC.